A selection of T cell receptor beta chains follows, all from one sample in a study of immune characterization of retroperitoneal liposarcoma. TCRdb re-analysed the PCR reads in MiXCR, keeping a single row per CDR3 protein. The sample lists some 1,300 distinct CDR3 sequences; about 41% were seen once. The sample consisted of tumor tissue. These receptors originate from a male donor with retroperitoneal liposarcoma. The CDR3 runs from the conserved cysteine through the conserved F or W. The D gene is left open where the match is weak. Clone size is stated in some rows and not others, as once, few, many or a class when expanded.

d_call	j_call	clone_size	v_call	cdr3_nt	cdr3_aa
TRBD1	TRBJ2-1	few	TRBV6-1	TGTGCCAGCAGTGATGGGACAGGGGGTCACAATGAGCAGTTCTTC	CASSDGTGGHNEQFF
TRBD2	TRBJ2-7	few	TRBV6-5	TGTGCCAGCAAAAGGGCGGGAGTAAGGAATGAGCAGTACTTC	CASKRAGVRNEQYF
TRBD2	TRBJ2-1	.	TRBV7-2	TGTGCCAGCAGCTTTCCTAGCGGGAGCTCCTACAATGAGCAGTTCTTC	CASSFPSGSSYNEQFF
.	TRBJ2-7	.	TRBV7-2	TGTGCCAGCAGCTTCTTCCGGACAGACTCCTACGAGCAGTACTTC	CASSFFRTDSYEQYF
TRBD2	TRBJ2-7	once	TRBV12-3/TRBV12-4	TGTGCCAGCAGTTTAGTAGTTAGCGGGGGTGCGTACAATGAGCAGTACTTC	CASSLVVSGGAYNEQYF
.	TRBJ2-1	few	TRBV6-1	TGTGCCAGCAGTCCTGGGATCGGCTACAATGAGCAGTTCTTC	CASSPGIGYNEQFF
.	TRBJ2-1	.	TRBV12-3/TRBV12-4	TGTGCCAGCAGTTTAGGGGATAGCGCCAGCTCCTACAATGAGCAGTTCTTC	CASSLGDSASSYNEQFF
.	TRBJ1-1	.	TRBV12-3/TRBV12-4	TGTGCCAGCAGCCGAAGGAGTCTTTCGGGGACGGAGATTAACACTGAAGCTTTCTTT	CASSRRSLSGTEINTEAFF
.	TRBJ2-2	once	TRBV6-1	TGTGCCAGCAGTGAAGCAGACCACACCGGGGAGCTGTTTTTT	CASSEADHTGELFF
TRBD1	TRBJ2-1	medium-sized	TRBV6-5	TGTGCCAGCAGTTACATGAAAGATACCGGGACAGCTTTCGAGCAGTTCTTC	CASSYMKDTGTAFEQFF
TRBD2	TRBJ2-3	.	TRBV6-4	TGTGCCAGCAGGGTTACTAGCGGGAGTGGGTACGAGCAGTACTTT	CASRVTSGSGYEQYF
.	TRBJ2-7	.	TRBV6-4	TGTGCCAGCAGTGACGGGGACTCTGAAGCGGCTGAGCAGTACTTC	CASSDGDSEAAEQYF
TRBD2	TRBJ2-3	.	TRBV7-2	TGTGCCAGCAGCTTATGGGCTAGCGGAGCGGGCCCAGATACGCAGTATTTT	CASSLWASGAGPDTQYF
.	TRBJ1-1	.	TRBV6-1	TGTGCCAGCAGTGAAAACCTGGGCACTGAAGCTTTCTTT	CASSENLGTEAFF
.	TRBJ2-1	few	TRBV27	TGTGCCAGCAGTGTACGGGGGAAGGAGTACGAGCAGTTCTTC	CASSVRGKEYEQFF
TRBD2	TRBJ2-3	.	TRBV27	TGTGCCAGCAGTACATCCTGGTCTAGCGGGAGTATGTATACGCAGTATTTT	CASSTSWSSGSMYTQYF
TRBD2	TRBJ2-7	.	TRBV7-2	TGTGCCAGCAGCCCATCTAGCGGGAGGGCCTACGAGCAGTACTTC	CASSPSSGRAYEQYF
TRBD2	TRBJ2-1	.	TRBV6-1	TGTGCCAGCAGTGAAATAGCGGGGGGGCAAGAGACCCAGTTCTTC	CASSEIAGGQETQFF
TRBD1	TRBJ2-1	few	TRBV6-1	TGTGCCAGCAGTTCGCCCCAAGGTTCAGGGACAGGGAAAGGTGAGCAGTTCTTC	CASSSPQGSGTGKGEQFF
.	TRBJ2-3	.	TRBV7-6	TGTGCCAGCAGCTTAGCGCCAGATAGGTCAGATACGCAGTATTTT	CASSLAPDRSDTQYF
.	TRBJ2-1	.	TRBV6-4	TGTGCCAGCAGTGACGGGGACTCTGAAGCGGCTGAGCAGTTCTTC	CASSDGDSEAAEQFF
.	TRBJ2-1	.	TRBV7-2	TGTGCCAGCAGCTTTAACGGGGGCTTTGAGCAGTTCTTC	CASSFNGGFEQFF
TRBD2	TRBJ2-1	once	TRBV6-1	TGTGCCAGCAGTGGGCTGACTAGCGGGAACTACGAGCAGTTCTTC	CASSGLTSGNYEQFF
.	TRBJ2-1	few	TRBV6-6	TGTGCCAGCAGTCACCGGGACGCGTGGAGTGAGACCCAGTTCTTC	CASSHRDAWSETQFF
TRBD2	TRBJ2-1	once	TRBV27	TGTGCCAGCACAGCAGCGGGAGGTCGGAATGAGCAGTTCTTC	CASTAAGGRNEQFF
.	TRBJ2-1	.	TRBV12-3/TRBV12-4	TGTGCCAGCACCCCGGCTGGACAGAGCTCCTACAATGAGCAGTTCTTC	CASTPAGQSSYNEQFF
TRBD2	TRBJ2-5	.	TRBV6-5	TGTGCCAGCAGTTTGGGACTAGCGGGAGCAGAGACCCAGTACTTC	CASSLGLAGAETQYF
.	TRBJ2-3	few	TRBV12-3/TRBV12-4	TGTGCCAGCAGTTTAAGAGATACGCAGTATTTT	CASSLRDTQYF